Listed here are 10 T cell receptor beta chains from one sample, sequenced in a study of T cell responses to AZD1222 COVID-19 vaccine. The table came from immunoSEQ multiplex PCR; TCRdb's copy has only in-frame clones and leaves some out. Of 75,000 to 95,000 clones in the sample, roughly 94% were seen once. The sequencing here drew on peripheral blood, taken on day 0 of MenACWY control vaccination. The receptors derive from an adult in good health.

The rearrangement joins TRBV10-1 to TRBJ2-1, with unresolved D. From germline, CDR1 is WNHNN and CDR2 SYGVQD (reference sequence). Trimming took off 5 bases at V and 4 bases at J, with 12 bases between the two ends. The CDR3 loop spans 14 amino acids. The CDR3 DNA reads as TGCGCCAGCAGTAAGGGCCAAATTTACAATGAGCAGTTCTTC. The encoded protein is CASSKGQIYNEQFF.

This clone has just a few counts. The V call is TRBV4-1, the J call TRBJ1-1, with D unresolved. The length of the CDR3 is 17 residues. Germline CDR1 and CDR2: MGHRA and YSYEKL. V was clipped by 4 bases and J by 6 bases, with 24 bases between them. CDR3 sequence (DNA): TGCGCCAGCAGCCGAGATGGTGGGAATACGCCTGGCTCTGAAGCTTTCTTT. It yields the protein CASSRDGGNTPGSEAFF.

This sequence joins TRBV2 and TRBJ2-2; weak D call: TRBD2 (5 bases). This CDR3 is built from 13 residues. From germline, CDR1 is SNHLY and CDR2 FYNNEI. Trimming removed 8 bases at V and 3 bases at J, with 10 bases between. The CDR3 loop is CASGPRDTGELFF. CDR3 nucleotide sequence: TGTGCCAGCGGCCCGCGGGACACCGGGGAGCTGTTTTTT.

V usage is TRBV5-1 and J usage is TRBJ2-7; tentatively, D is TRBD1 (6 bases). Deletions cut 2 bases from V and 2 bases from J, with 11 bases between. This CDR3 region has 14 residues. The germline V gene encodes CDR1 SGHRS and CDR2 YFSETQ. The CDR3 bases are TGCGCCAGCAGCTTTTCGGGACAAACCTACGAGCAGTACTTC. Translation gives CASSFSGQTYEQYF.

The J gene is TRBJ1-4, the V gene TRBV6-5; TRBD1 is a possible D gene (5 bases). V was cut by 6 bases and J by 8 bases, with 16 bases left in between. This CDR3 region has 14 residues. CDR1 and CDR2 from the germline V gene are MNHEY and SVGAGI. The chain's CDR3 is CASSRQGVFEKLFF. The DNA for the CDR3 is TGTGCCAGCAGCCGACAAGGGGTATTCGAAAAACTGTTTTTT.

The chain is built from TRBV30 and TRBJ1-6; no firm D call. This CDR3 is 15 amino acids long. Trimming pared 4 bases from V and 2 bases from J, leaving 12 bases between. Germline V gene sequence: CDR1 GTSNPN, CDR2 SVGIG (reference sequence). CDR3 bases: TGTGCCTGGACCTATGGGCGTGCCTATAATTCACCCCTCCACTTT. Its translation is CAWTYGRAYNSPLHF.

The chain employs TRBV6-6 and TRBJ2-7; no clear D. This CDR3 is built from 13 residues. The germline V gene encodes CDR1 MNHNY and CDR2 SVGAGI (reference sequence). V shed 7 bases and J shed 0 bases, with 10 bases lying between them. In DNA form, the CDR3 reads TGTGCCAGCACCCTCGGTCTCTCCTACGAGCAGTACTTC. This codes for CASTLGLSYEQYF.

The chain employs TRBV6-5 and TRBJ2-1; 11 nucleotides align to TRBD2. CDR1 and CDR2 from the germline V gene are MNHEY and SVGAGI. The trim removed 6 bases at V and 8 bases at J, leaving 9 bases unmatched. There are 15 residues in the CDR3. CDR3 bases: TGTGCCAGCAGCAAATATAGCGGGGGGGCGGATGAGCAGTTCTTC. Amino acids: CASSKYSGGADEQFF.

V is TRBV19 and J is TRBJ1-1; 7 positions agree with TRBD1. The CDR3 has 15 residues. The V gene end was trimmed by 6 bases and the J gene end by 0 bases; junction bases not matched to a gene: 7. Germline CDR1 and CDR2: LNHDA and SQIVND (reference sequence). CDR3 sequence: CASRTGTAMNTEAFF. CDR3 in DNA: TGTGCCAGTAGGACCGGGACAGCTATGAACACTGAAGCTTTCTTT.

This chain joins TRBV11-2 and TRBJ2-1, with 7 bases matching TRBD1. The V and J ends lost 6 bases and 8 bases, in that order; junction bases with no gene match: 16. Looked up from germline, CDR1 is SGHAT and CDR2 is FQNNGV. The CDR3 covers 16 residues. The CDR3 sequence is CASSSPRDSLTDEQFF. The CDR3 nucleotides are TGTGCCAGCAGTTCTCCCCGGGACAGCCTCACGGATGAGCAGTTCTTC.